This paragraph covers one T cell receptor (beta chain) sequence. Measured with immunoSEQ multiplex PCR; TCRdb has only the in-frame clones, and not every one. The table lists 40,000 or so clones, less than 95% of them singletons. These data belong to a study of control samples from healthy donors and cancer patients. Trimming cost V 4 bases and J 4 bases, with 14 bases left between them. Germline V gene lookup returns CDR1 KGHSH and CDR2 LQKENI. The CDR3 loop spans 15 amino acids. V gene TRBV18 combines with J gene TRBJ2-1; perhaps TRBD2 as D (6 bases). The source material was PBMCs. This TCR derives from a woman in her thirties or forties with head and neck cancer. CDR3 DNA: TGTGCCAGCTCACGGGGGACTTATACTTACAATGAGCAGTTCTTC. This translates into CASSRGTYTYNEQFF.